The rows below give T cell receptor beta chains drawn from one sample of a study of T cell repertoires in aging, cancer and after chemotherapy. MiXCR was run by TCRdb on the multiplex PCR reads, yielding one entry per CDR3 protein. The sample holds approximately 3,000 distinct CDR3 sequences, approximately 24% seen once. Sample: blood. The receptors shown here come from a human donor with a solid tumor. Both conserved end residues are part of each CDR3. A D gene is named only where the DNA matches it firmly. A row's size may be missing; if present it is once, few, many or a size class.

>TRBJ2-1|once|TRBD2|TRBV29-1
TGCAGCGTTGATCAACTAGCGGGGTACAATGAGCAGTTCTTC
CSVDQLAGYNEQFF
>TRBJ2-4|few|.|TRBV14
TGTGCCAGCAGCCAAGGTTACATTCAGTACTTC
CASSQGYIQYF
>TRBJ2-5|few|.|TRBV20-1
TGCAGTGCTAGTGGCCGCCCGGAGGAGACCCAGTACTTC
CSASGRPEETQYF
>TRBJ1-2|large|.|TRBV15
TGTGCCACCAGCTCAGACGGGCGCTACACCTTC
CATSSDGRYTF
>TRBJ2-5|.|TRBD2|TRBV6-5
TGTGCCAGCAGCCCCCTACGGACTAGCGGGGGAGAGACCCAGTACTTC
CASSPLRTSGGETQYF
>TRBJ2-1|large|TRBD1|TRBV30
TGTGCCTGGAGTAGAGACAGGGCTGTGGATGAGCAGTTCTTC
CAWSRDRAVDEQFF
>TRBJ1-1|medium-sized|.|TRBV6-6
TGTGCCAGCAGTCGGGGATTAAACACTGAAGCTTTCTTT
CASSRGLNTEAFF
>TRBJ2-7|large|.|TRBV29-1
TGCAGCGTTGGGGACTCGAGCTCCTACGAGCAGTACTTC
CSVGDSSSYEQYF
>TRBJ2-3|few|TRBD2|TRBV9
TGTGCCAGCAGCGGCCGGGACCCTCTGACTAGCGGGGGATACACAGATACGCAGTATTTT
CASSGRDPLTSGGYTDTQYF
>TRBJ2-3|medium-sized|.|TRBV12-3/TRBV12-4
TGTGCCAGCAGTTCTATGGATACGCAGTATTTT
CASSSMDTQYF
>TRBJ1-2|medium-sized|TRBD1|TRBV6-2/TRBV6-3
TGTGCCAGCAGCCGGACAGGGGATGGCTACACCTTC
CASSRTGDGYTF
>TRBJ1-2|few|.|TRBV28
TGTGCCAGCAGTTTACGGGCAGCCGGCGCTGGGGGCTACACCTTC
CASSLRAAGAGGYTF
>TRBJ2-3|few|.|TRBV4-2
TGTGCCAGCAGCCAAGAGGTCCCGGGGGCCTTCCAAAGCACAGATACGCAGTATTTT
CASSQEVPGAFQSTDTQYF
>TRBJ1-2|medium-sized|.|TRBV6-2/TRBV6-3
TGTGCCAGTCAGGAAGGGCGGAATGGCTACACCTTC
CASQEGRNGYTF
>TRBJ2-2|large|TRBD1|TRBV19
TGTGCCACCTCGGACAGGGGGGGGACCGGGGAGCTGTTTTTT
CATSDRGGTGELFF
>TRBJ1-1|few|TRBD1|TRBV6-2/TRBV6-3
TGTGCCAGCAGCGGGACAGGGCTAGGAGCTTTCTTT
CASSGTGLGAFF